One sample yielded the 17 T cell receptor beta chains listed below, sequenced in a study of blood T cells in healthy people across ages. Alongside a J-beta primer mix, a sample-barcoded 5' primer served in a second PCR lasting about 7 to 12 cycles. MiXCR was run by TCRdb on the 5' RACE reads, yielding one entry per CDR3 protein. The table records about 580,000 distinct CDR3 sequences, around 48% of them present only once. The sample comprised blood. The receptors here all came from a man older than 75 in good health.

CDR3 amino acids: CSVEGGGGRLDTQYF. CDR3 DNA: TGCAGCGTTGAAGGTGGCGGGGGTAGACTAGATACGCAGTATTTT. The chain couples TRBV29-1 to TRBJ2-3, with TRBD2 identical over 7 bases. CDR3 length equals 15 residues. The V segment lost 1 base and the J segment 5 bases; nucleotides outside the gene matches: 9. Germline CDR1 is SQVTM and CDR2 is ANQGSEA.

The rearrangement links TRBV7-2 to TRBJ1-1, with 7 bases fitting TRBD1. With V trimmed by 5 bases and J by 7 bases, 7 bases remained unmatched. The germline V gene has CDR1 SGHTA and CDR2 FQGNSA. The CDR3 has 13 residues. The CDR3 nucleotides read TGTGCCAGCAGCGTCGGGACAGCGGGTGAAGCTTTCTTT. Protein product: CASSVGTAGEAFF.

The V gene is TRBV6-2 or TRBV6-3, the J gene TRBJ2-7; D possibly corresponds to TRBD2 (6 bases). Germline loops: CDR1 MNHEY, CDR2 SVGEGT. This CDR3 has 14 amino acids. V lost 7 bases and J lost 7, with 20 bases in between. CDR3 nucleotide sequence: TGTGCCAGCAAAGGGAAGCGCGGGATGGGGGAGCAGTACTTC. Its translation is CASKGKRGMGEQYF.

Turning to this clonotype: Possible read error: a much larger clone is one base away. The chain employs TRBV10-3 and TRBJ1-5; no clear D gene. The CDR3 extends over 14 amino acids. Germline V gene lookup returns CDR1 ENHRY and CDR2 SYGVKD. Trimming stripped 10 bases from V and 8 bases from J, with 21 bases between. The CDR3 DNA is TGTGCCACCAAGCCTGGCCGGGCCGCGGAGCCCCAGCATTTT. Translating gives CATKPGRAAEPQHF.

This clonotype was seen ten or more times. The chain uses TRBV6-6 and TRBJ2-5, with D perhaps TRBD1 (6 bases). Trimming stripped 2 bases from V and 2 bases from J, with 9 bases between. There are 14 residues in the CDR3. Germline V gives CDR1 MNHNY, CDR2 SVGAGI (reference sequence). The CDR3 loop is CASSYPQGQETQYF. For the CDR3, the DNA is TGTGCCAGCAGTTACCCACAGGGACAAGAGACCCAGTACTTC.

The chain joins TRBV7-2 to TRBJ2-7; 7 bases map to TRBD2. Germline V gene data show CDR1 as SGHTA and CDR2 as FQGNSA. V dropped 0 bases and J dropped 4; count of bases not matched to a gene: 9. The CDR3 extends over 16 amino acids. CDR3 bases: TGTGCCAGCAGCTTAGCGGGAGGGCCTAATGGGTACGAGCAGTACTTC. Translating gives CASSLAGGPNGYEQYF.

In its sample, this clonotype was seen a few times. This may stem from a read error, because a much larger clone lies one nucleotide away. This chain connects TRBV7-2 to TRBJ1-1; D not certain. The germline V and J ends were trimmed by 2 bases and 1 base, with 5 bases remaining between them. Germline V gene lookup returns CDR1 SGHTA and CDR2 FQGNSA. The CDR3 length is 13 residues. CDR3 in DNA: TGTGCCAGCAGCTTAAGGCAGAACACTGAAGCTTTCTTT. Encoded protein: CASSLRQNTEAFF.

This clonotype was seen once. Here the CDR3 reads CAIRGEVGEQFF. The CDR3, as DNA: TGTGCCATCAGGGGGGAGGTCGGCGAGCAGTTCTTC. The J gene is TRBJ2-1, the V gene TRBV10-3; D may be TRBD2 (6 bases). Trimming pared 6 bases from V and 10 bases from J, leaving 13 bases between. Germline V gene sequence: CDR1 ENHRY, CDR2 SYGVKD. CDR3 length equals 12 residues.

A few counts support this clonotype. V is TRBV29-1 and J is TRBJ2-3, with 7 bases that match TRBD2. From germline, CDR1 is SQVTM and CDR2 ANQGSEA. V was pared by 4 bases and J by 2 bases, with 9 bases of the junction left unmatched. The CDR3 covers 15 residues. CDR3 sequence reads: CSVVGGSRNTDTQYF. Written as DNA, the CDR3 is TGCAGCGTTGTGGGGGGGAGTCGAAACACAGATACGCAGTATTTT.

This sequence joins TRBV25-1 and TRBJ2-3; D gene unclear. Germline V gene data show CDR1 as MGHDK and CDR2 as SYGVNS. The V and J ends lost 3 bases and 1 base respectively, with 8 bases between them. The CDR3 runs to 14 residues. In nucleotides, the CDR3 is TGTGCCAGCAGTGACGTTGGGGGCACAGATACGCAGTATTTT. Amino acids: CASSDVGGTDTQYF.

The chain links TRBV5-1 to TRBJ2-7; 8 nucleotides agree with TRBD2. CDR3 size: 15 residues. The V segment lost 0 bases and the J segment 4 bases; nucleotides outside the gene matches: 6. Germline values: CDR1 SGHRS, CDR2 YFSETQ. Here the CDR3 DNA reads TGCGCCAGCAGCTTGGGCCGGGGGGGTTTGTACGAGCAGTACTTC. Amino acids: CASSLGRGGLYEQYF.

This clonotype was seen a handful of times. This clone may be a read error of a much larger clone one base away. The chain recombines TRBV6-5 with TRBJ2-3; 8 bases agree with TRBD2. Germline lookup yields CDR1 MNHEY and CDR2 SVGAGI. This CDR3 contains 13 residues. J lost 2 bases, V lost 11 bases, and 6 bases had no gene match. The DNA of the CDR3 is TGTGCCCGGGGGGGGGTTCACACAGATACGCAGTATTTT. Translating it yields CARGGVHTDTQYF.

The rearrangement joins TRBV3-1 to TRBJ1-2; no reliable D call. The CDR3 is 16 residues long. V lost 3 bases to trimming and J lost 4 bases, with 18 bases between them. CDR1 is LGHDT, CDR2 YNNKEL, per germline (reference sequence). Here the CDR3 reads CASSHLDRKTIYGYTF. In nucleotides, the CDR3 is TGTGCCAGCAGCCACCTAGACCGAAAAACCATCTATGGCTACACCTTC.

Notes on this clonotype: The junction shows a germline mismatch at one end, possibly a read error. This chain joins TRBV20-1 and TRBJ2-1; D ambiguous. The CDR3 runs 13 residues. Germline V gene sequence: CDR1 DFQATT, CDR2 SNEGSKA (reference sequence). DNA of the CDR3: TGCAGTGCGAGAGCCAGGACCCACAATGAGCAGTTCTTC. Translated: CSARARTHNEQFF.

This clonotype was seen more than once but under ten times. The chain employs TRBV12-3 or TRBV12-4 and TRBJ2-1, with TRBD2 matching over 7 bases. The CDR3 is 13 amino acids. The trim removed 6 bases at V and 9 bases at J, leaving 8 bases unmatched. The CDR3 spells CASRLEGRGEQFF. The CDR3 DNA sequence: TGTGCCAGCAGACTAGAAGGGAGGGGTGAGCAGTTCTTC.

Turning to this clonotype: Possible read error: a much larger clone is one base away. The V gene is TRBV7-3, the J gene TRBJ1-1; no reliable D call. Germline CDR1 reads SGHTA; CDR2 reads FQGTGA. Deletions cut 0 bases from V and 1 base from J, with 3 bases between. The CDR3 sequence is 13 residues long. The CDR3 loop reads CASSLTKNTEAFF. In DNA, the CDR3 is TGTGCCAGCAGCTTAACAAAGAACACTGAAGCTTTCTTT.

At least ten counts were recorded for this clonotype. The gene calls are TRBV6-6 and TRBJ1-1, with 8 bases lining up with TRBD1. The V gene end was trimmed by 5 bases and the J gene end by 4 bases; junction bases not matched to a gene: 6. CDR1 is MNHNY and CDR2 is SVGAGI in the germline V gene (reference sequence). This CDR3 has 14 amino acids. In DNA, the CDR3 is TGTGCCAGCAGTGATTGGACAGGGAGCACTGAAGCTTTCTTT. It translates to CASSDWTGSTEAFF.